The T cell receptor (beta chain) described here comes from a study of patients and donors after allogeneic stem cell transplantation. The CDR3 runs to 15 residues. CDR1 is LGHDT and CDR2 is YNNKEL in the germline V gene (reference sequence). The V end lost 4 bases, the J end lost 5 bases, and 18 bases lay between the germline ends. TCRdb re-analysed the RT-PCR reads in MiXCR, keeping a single row per CDR3 protein. The data show about 200,000 distinct CDR3 sequences, around 40% seen once. The chain joins TRBV3-1 to TRBJ2-7; D may be TRBD1 (5 bases). The TCR sequence derives from a human donor who was either an allogeneic HSCT recipient or a stem cell or donor lymphocyte infusion donor (not recorded which). It is not recorded whose cells these are; they may come from a transplant donor. The sequenced sample consisted of blood, either unsorted or a sorted T cell fraction (not recorded which). The CDR3 sequence is CASSPFAAGRHEQYF. As DNA, the CDR3 is TGTGCCAGCAGCCCCTTTGCGGCAGGGCGCCACGAGCAGTACTTC.